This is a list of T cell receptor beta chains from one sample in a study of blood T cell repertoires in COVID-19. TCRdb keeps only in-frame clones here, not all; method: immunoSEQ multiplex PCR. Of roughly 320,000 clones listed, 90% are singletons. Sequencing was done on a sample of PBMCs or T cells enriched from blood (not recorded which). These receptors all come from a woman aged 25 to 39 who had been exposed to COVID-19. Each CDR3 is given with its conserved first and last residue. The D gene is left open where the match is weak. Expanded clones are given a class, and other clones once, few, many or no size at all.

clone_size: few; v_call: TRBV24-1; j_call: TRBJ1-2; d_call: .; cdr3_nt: TGTGCCACCAGTGACCGACCGGGATCTGGGGACTATGGCTACACCTTC; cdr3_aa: CATSDRPGSGDYGYTF
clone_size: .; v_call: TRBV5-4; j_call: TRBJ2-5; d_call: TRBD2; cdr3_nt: TGTGCCAGCAGCTTGGCCGGGTGGTCCGGGGGAGGGATGGAGACCCAGTACTTC; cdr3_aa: CASSLAGWSGGGMETQYF
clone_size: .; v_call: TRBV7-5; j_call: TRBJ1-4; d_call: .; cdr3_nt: TGTGCCAGCAAACAGGGGTGCCTGGGGGACTTTGAAAAACTGTTTTTT; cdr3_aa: CASKQGCLGDFEKLFF
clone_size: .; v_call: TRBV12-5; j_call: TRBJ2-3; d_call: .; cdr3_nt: TGTGCTAGTGGTTTGGTTCGGCAAAGAGGTACGCAGTATTTT; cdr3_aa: CASGLVRQRGTQYF
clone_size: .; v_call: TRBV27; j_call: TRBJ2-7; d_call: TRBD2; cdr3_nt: TGTGCCAGCAGTTTCACTAGCGGGGGGGCCCACGAGCAGTACTTC; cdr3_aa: CASSFTSGGAHEQYF
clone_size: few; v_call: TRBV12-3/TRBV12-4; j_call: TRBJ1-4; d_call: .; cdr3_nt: TGTGCCAGCACCCCCTATGAGTCAGAAAAACTGTTTTTT; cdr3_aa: CASTPYESEKLFF
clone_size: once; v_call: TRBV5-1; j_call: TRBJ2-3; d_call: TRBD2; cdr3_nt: TGCGCCAGCAGCTCCACGCCTCTCCGAACGGGGGGTCCCACAGATACGCAGTATTTT; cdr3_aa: CASSSTPLRTGGPTDTQYF
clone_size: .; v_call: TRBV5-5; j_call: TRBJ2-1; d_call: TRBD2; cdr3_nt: TGTGCCAGCAGCCCGGGACTAGCGGGGGTTCTCGATGAGCAGTTCTTC; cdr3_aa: CASSPGLAGVLDEQFF
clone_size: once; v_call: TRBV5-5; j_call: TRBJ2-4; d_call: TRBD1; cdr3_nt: TGTGCCAGCAGCTTCGGGACAGTGAGCGATATAGCCAAAAACATTCAGTACTTC; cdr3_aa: CASSFGTVSDIAKNIQYF
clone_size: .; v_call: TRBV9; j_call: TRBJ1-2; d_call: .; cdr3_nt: TGTGCCAGCAGCGTAGAGTATCAGGGAGGCGGCTACACCTTC; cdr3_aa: CASSVEYQGGGYTF
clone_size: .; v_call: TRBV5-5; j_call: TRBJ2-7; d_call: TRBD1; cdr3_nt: TGTGCCAGCAGCCCGAGGGACAGGGGACTTCCCCCCTACGAGCAGTACTTC; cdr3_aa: CASSPRDRGLPPYEQYF
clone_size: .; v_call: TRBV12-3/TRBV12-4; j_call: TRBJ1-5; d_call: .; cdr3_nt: TGTGCCAGCAGTTCAGGGGAGCAGCCCCAGCATTTT; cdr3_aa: CASSSGEQPQHF
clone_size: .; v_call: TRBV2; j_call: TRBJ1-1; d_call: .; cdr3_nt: TGTGCCAGCAGAGAGTCAACTCAGAACACTGAAGCTTTCTTT; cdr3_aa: CASRESTQNTEAFF
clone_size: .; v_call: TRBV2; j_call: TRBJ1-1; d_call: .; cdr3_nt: TGTGCCAGCAGGTACCAGACTGAAGCTTTCTTT; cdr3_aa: CASRYQTEAFF
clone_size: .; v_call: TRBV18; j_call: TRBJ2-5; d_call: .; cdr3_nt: TGTGCCAGCGCACGCCAGGAGACCCAGTACTTC; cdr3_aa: CASARQETQYF
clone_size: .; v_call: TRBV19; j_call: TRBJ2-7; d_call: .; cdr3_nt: TGTGCCAGTAGTCCGGGGATCTACGAGCAGTACTTC; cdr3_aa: CASSPGIYEQYF
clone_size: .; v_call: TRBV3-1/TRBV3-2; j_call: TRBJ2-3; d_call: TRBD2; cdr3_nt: TGTGCCAGCAGTCGACTAGCGGGGGGCCCCACAGATACGCAGTATTTT; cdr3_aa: CASSRLAGGPTDTQYF
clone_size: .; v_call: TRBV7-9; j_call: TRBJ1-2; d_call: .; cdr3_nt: TGTGCCAGCAGCTTAGAAGGGAGCAGGATTAACTATGGCTACACCTTC; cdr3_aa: CASSLEGSRINYGYTF
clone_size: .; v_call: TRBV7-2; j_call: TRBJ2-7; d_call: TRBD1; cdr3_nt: TGTGCCAGCAGCTTGAACAGGGGCTCCTACGAGCAGTACTTC; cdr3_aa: CASSLNRGSYEQYF
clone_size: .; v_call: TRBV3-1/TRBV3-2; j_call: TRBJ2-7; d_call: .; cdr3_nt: TGTGCCAGCAGCCATTATAGTCCTAGCTCCTACGAGCAGTACTTC; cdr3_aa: CASSHYSPSSYEQYF
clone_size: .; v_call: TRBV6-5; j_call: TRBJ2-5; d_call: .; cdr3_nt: TGTGCCAGCGGGAGTATGGAGACCCAGTACTTC; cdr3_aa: CASGSMETQYF
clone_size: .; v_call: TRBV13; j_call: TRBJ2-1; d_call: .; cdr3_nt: TGTGCCAGCAGCCGGGAAACGGGACTCCTCGAGGGTGAGCAGTTCTTC; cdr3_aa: CASSRETGLLEGEQFF
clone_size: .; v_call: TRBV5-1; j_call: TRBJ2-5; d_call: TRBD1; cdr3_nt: TGCGCCAGCACCTGGACAGGGGTTGGGGAGACCCAGTACTTC; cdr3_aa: CASTWTGVGETQYF
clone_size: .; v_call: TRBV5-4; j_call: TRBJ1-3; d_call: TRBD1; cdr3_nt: TGTGCCAGCAGCTTGTGGGACAGGGGAGGAAACACCATATATTTT; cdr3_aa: CASSLWDRGGNTIYF
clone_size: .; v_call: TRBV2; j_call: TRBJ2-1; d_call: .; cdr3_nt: TGTGCCAGCCAGGGGGGCGTTGAGCAGTTCTTC; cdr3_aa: CASQGGVEQFF
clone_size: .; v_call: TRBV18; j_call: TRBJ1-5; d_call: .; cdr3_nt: TGTGCCAGCTCACCCAAAAGAGAACAGCCCCAGCATTTT; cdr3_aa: CASSPKREQPQHF
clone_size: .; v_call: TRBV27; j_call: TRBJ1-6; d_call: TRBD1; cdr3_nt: TGTGCCAGCAGTTCTTCACGGGACAGCGAATCACCCCTCCACTTT; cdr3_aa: CASSSSRDSESPLHF
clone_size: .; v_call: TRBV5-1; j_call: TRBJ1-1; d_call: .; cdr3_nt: TGCGCCAGCAGCCTTACAGGGTTGAACACTGAAGCTTTCTTT; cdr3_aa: CASSLTGLNTEAFF
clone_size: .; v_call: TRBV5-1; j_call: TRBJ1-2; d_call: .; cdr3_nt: TGCGCCAGCAGCTTGGCTCGCGATCTTAACTATGGCTACACCTTC; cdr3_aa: CASSLARDLNYGYTF
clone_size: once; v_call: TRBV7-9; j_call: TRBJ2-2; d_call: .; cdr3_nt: TGTGCCGGAGCGATGGCACGGAACACCGGGGAGCTGTTTTTT; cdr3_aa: CAGAMARNTGELFF
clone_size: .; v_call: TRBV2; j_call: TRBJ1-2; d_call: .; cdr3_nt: TGTGCCAGCATCGGGACACAGGGCCTCTATGGCTACACCTTC; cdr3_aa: CASIGTQGLYGYTF
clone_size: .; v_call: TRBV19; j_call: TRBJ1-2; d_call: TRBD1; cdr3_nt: TGTGCCAGTAGCCCCCCAGGGGGCGGCTACACCTTC; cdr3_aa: CASSPPGGGYTF
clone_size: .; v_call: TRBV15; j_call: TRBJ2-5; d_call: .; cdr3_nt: TGTGCCACCAGCAGGGAGCGGGTGTCCCAAGAGACCCAGTACTTC; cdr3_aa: CATSRERVSQETQYF
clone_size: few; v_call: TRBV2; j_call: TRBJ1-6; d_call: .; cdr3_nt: TGTGCCAGCAGTGCCTTTGCTGGCTCACCCCTCCACTTT; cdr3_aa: CASSAFAGSPLHF
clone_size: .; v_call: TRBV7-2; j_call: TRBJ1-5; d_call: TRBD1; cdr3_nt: TGTGCCAGCAGCTTAGGAGCGGCAGGGGGCTGGCAGCCCCAGCATTTT; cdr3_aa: CASSLGAAGGWQPQHF
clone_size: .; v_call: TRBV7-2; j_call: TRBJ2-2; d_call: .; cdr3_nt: TGTGCCAGCAGCTTGGCGGGCGGGGAGCTGTTTTTT; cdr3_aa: CASSLAGGELFF
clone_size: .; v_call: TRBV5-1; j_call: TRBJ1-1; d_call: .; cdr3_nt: TGCGCCAGCAGCTTGGGGCAGGGCACTTACACTGAAGCTTTCTTT; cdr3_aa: CASSLGQGTYTEAFF
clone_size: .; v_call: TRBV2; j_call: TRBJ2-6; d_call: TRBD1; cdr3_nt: TGTGCCAGCACCCGCCTGGGACAGGGGGCGGTCTGGTCTGGGGCCAACGTCCTGACTTTC; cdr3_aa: CASTRLGQGAVWSGANVLTF
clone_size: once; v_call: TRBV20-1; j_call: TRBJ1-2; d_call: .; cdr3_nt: TGCAGTGCACGCGCAAACTATGGCTACACCTTC; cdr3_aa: CSARANYGYTF
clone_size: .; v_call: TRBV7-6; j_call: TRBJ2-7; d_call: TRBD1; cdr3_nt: TGTGCCAGCAGGCCAGCTGCAGGGGACAGGGAATTCTACGAGCAGTACTTC; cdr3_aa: CASRPAAGDREFYEQYF
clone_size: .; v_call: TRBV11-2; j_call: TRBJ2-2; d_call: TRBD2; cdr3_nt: TGTGCCAGCAGCCCCCAATGGGGGGGGGACACCGGGGAGCTGTTTTTT; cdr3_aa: CASSPQWGGDTGELFF
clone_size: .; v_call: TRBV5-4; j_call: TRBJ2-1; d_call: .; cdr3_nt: TGTGCCAGCAGCTTGGGGGCTTACAATGAGCAGTTCTTC; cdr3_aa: CASSLGAYNEQFF
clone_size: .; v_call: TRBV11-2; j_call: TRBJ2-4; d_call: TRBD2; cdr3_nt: TGTGCCAGCAGCTTAGAATTCGGACTAGCGGGGGGTCTAGCCAAAAACATTCAGTACTTC; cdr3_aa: CASSLEFGLAGGLAKNIQYF
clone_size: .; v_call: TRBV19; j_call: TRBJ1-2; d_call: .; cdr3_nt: TGTGCCAGTCGATTAACCCGGTCGGATGGCTACACCTTC; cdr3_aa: CASRLTRSDGYTF
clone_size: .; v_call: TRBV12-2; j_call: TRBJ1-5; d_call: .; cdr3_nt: TGTGCAAGTCGCCCCCAAATCGACGGGACAGTAGACCATCAGCCCCAGCATTTT; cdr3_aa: CASRPQIDGTVDHQPQHF
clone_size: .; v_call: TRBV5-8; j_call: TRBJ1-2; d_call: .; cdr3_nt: TGTGCCAGCAGCCACGGACAGAGTGATGGCTACACCTTC; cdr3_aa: CASSHGQSDGYTF
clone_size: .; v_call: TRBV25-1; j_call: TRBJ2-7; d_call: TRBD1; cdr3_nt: TGTGCCAGCAGACCCCCCGGGACAGTCTCCTACGAGCAGTACTTC; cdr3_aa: CASRPPGTVSYEQYF
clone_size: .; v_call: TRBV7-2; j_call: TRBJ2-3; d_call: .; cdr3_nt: TGTGCCAGCAGCTTGGCTAGTTTCACAGATACGCAGTATTTT; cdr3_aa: CASSLASFTDTQYF
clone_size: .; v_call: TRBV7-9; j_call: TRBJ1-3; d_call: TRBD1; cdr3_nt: TGTGCCAGCAGCGGACAGGGGGCTGGAAACACCATATATTTT; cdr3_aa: CASSGQGAGNTIYF
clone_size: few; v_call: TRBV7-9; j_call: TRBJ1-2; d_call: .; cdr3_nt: TGTGCCAGCAGCACAAAGTATGGCTACACCTTC; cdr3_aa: CASSTKYGYTF
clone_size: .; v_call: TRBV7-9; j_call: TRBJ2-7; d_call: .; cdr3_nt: TGTGCCAGCAGCTTATACCCCGGCGGGCGGGGGCAGGAAATTTACGAGCAGTACTTC; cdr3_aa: CASSLYPGGRGQEIYEQYF
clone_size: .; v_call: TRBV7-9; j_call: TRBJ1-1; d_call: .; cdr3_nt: TGTGCCAGCAGCTCTCAGGGTGAAGCTTTCTTT; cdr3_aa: CASSSQGEAFF
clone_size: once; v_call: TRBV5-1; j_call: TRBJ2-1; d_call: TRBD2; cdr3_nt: TGCGCCAGCAGGGGAGCGGGGGGGCTCAATGAGCAGTTCTTC; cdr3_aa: CASRGAGGLNEQFF
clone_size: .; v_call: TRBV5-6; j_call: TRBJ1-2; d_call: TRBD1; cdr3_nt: TGTGCCAGCAGCGGGGACAGGGCCTTCTATGGCTACACCTTC; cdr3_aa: CASSGDRAFYGYTF
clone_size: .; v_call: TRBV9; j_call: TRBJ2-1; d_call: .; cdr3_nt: TGTGCCAGCAGCGTAAGCCTAGCGAGTTACAATGAGCAGTTCTTC; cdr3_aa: CASSVSLASYNEQFF